This passage covers 6 T cell receptor beta chains from one sample sequenced in a study of blood T cells in healthy people across ages. Next came a second PCR, run for roughly 6 to 11 cycles, which used a sample-barcoded 5' primer along with a J-beta primer mix. TCRdb reprocessed the 5' RACE reads with MiXCR, giving one entry per CDR3 protein. The repertoire holds around 280,000 distinct CDR3 sequences, with 25% to 30% as singletons. Sample: blood. These receptors were obtained from a woman between 70 and 85 years old in good health.

J is TRBJ2-5 and V is TRBV5-1; 9 nucleotides align to TRBD1. V lost 0 bases to trimming and J lost 1 base; unmatched junction nucleotides: 4. The CDR3 spans 16 residues. Germline lookup yields CDR1 SGHRS and CDR2 YFSETQ. The DNA for the CDR3 is TGCGCCAGCAGCTTGGCTGGGGGACAGGGCCAAGAGACCCAGTACTTC. Translated, it gives CASSLAGGQGQETQYF.

This clonotype was detected a few times. This sequence joins TRBV6-1 and TRBJ2-1; the match to TRBD2 covers 8 bases. V shed 8 bases and J 12 bases; nucleotides not matched to a gene: 12. Per germline, CDR1 MNHNS and CDR2 SASEGT. This CDR3 contains 13 residues. The CDR3 region has the DNA TGTGCCAGCGACCTTAAGACTAGCGCGGGGCAGTTCTTC. Its protein is CASDLKTSAGQFF.

The V and J genes are TRBV6-5 and TRBJ2-5; the match to TRBD2 covers 7 bases. With V trimmed by 6 bases and J by 4 bases, 8 bases remained unmatched. The CDR3 extends over 14 amino acids. CDR1 is MNHEY and CDR2 is SVGAGI in the germline V gene. CDR3 nucleotides: TGTGCCAGCAGGAACGGGGGGTTTCCAGAGACCCAGTACTTC. Translated: CASRNGGFPETQYF.

The genes are TRBV29-1 and TRBJ1-2; D uncertain. The CDR3 has 14 amino acids. Germline V gene lookup returns CDR1 SQVTM and CDR2 ANQGSEA. V lost 2 bases and J 4 bases, leaving 14 bases between the germline ends. The CDR3 loop is CSVERVDGGYGYTF. The CDR3, as DNA: TGCAGCGTTGAACGGGTGGATGGAGGCTATGGCTACACCTTC.

This chain joins TRBV2 and TRBJ2-3; tentative D call: TRBD2 (5 bases). The CDR3 covers 14 residues. V lost 10 bases and J 0 bases, leaving 14 bases between the germline ends. The V gene's germline CDR1 is SNHLY and CDR2 FYNNEI. The CDR3 nucleotides are TGTGCCACCTGGACTGCTGGAAGCACAGATACGCAGTATTTT. Translating gives CATWTAGSTDTQYF.

The chain couples TRBV5-6 to TRBJ2-6; D is perhaps TRBD1 (5 bases). Germline-derived CDR1 and CDR2 are SGHDT and YYEEEE. This CDR3 spans 15 amino acids. The V end was cut by 6 bases, the J end by 0 bases, with 10 bases between. The CDR3 coding sequence is TGTGCCAGCACCAAAAGGGGCTCTGGGGCCAACGTCCTGACTTTC. Translating it yields CASTKRGSGANVLTF.